Shown below are 20 T cell receptor beta chains from a single sample sequenced in a study of blood T cells in healthy people across ages. PCR was performed a second time for about 7 to 11 cycles using a sample-barcoded 5' primer and a J-beta primer mix. TCRdb re-called the 5' RACE reads through MiXCR, storing one row per CDR3 protein. The sample records 660,000 or so distinct CDR3 sequences, about 54% being singletons. The sequenced material came from blood. These receptors came from a man between 60 and 75 years old in good health.

The rearrangement links TRBV4-2 to TRBJ1-2, with 8 bases matching TRBD1. There are 15 residues in the CDR3. Trimming cost V 4 bases and J 3 bases; bases outside gene matches: 7. Germline CDR1 and CDR2: LGHNA and YNFKEQ. The CDR3 nucleotides are TGTGCCAGCAGCCCCGGACAGGGTGTCGACTATGGCTACACCTTC. Encoded protein: CASSPGQGVDYGYTF.

This chain joins TRBV5-1 and TRBJ2-1; 8 bases fit TRBD1. Germline V lookup: CDR1 SGHRS, CDR2 YFSETQ. The V and J ends lost 3 bases and 8 bases, in that order; junction bases with no gene match: 4. The CDR3 loop spans 13 amino acids. The DNA of the CDR3 is TGCGCCAGCAGCTCCGGGACAGGCGATGAGCAGTTCTTC. Encoded protein: CASSSGTGDEQFF.

V and J are TRBV29-1 and TRBJ2-1, with TRBD2 as a possible D gene (7 bases). Germline values: CDR1 SQVTM, CDR2 ANQGSEA. The CDR3 is 14 amino acids. The V gene lost 3 bases and the J gene lost 5 bases, with 14 bases spanning the gap. In nucleotides, the CDR3 is TGCAGCGTTGACGGGGGCGGGGGTCACAATGAGCAGTTCTTC. Protein: CSVDGGGGHNEQFF.

This clonotype was seen a few times. The rearrangement joins TRBV27 to TRBJ2-7; 13 nucleotides match TRBD2. The J segment lost 6 bases and the V segment lost 6 bases, leaving 5 bases of the junction unmatched. Germline CDR1 reads MNHEY; CDR2 reads SMNVEV (reference sequence). CDR3 length equals 14 residues. CDR3 in amino acids: CASRLAGGPREQYF. The CDR3 region has the DNA TGTGCCAGCAGACTAGCGGGGGGGCCACGCGAGCAGTACTTC.

This clonotype turned up a few times. The V gene is TRBV7-2, the J gene TRBJ1-4; 9 nucleotides line up with TRBD1. Trimming at V came to 5 bases and at J to 8 bases, leaving 6 bases not matched to a gene. CDR1 and CDR2 from the germline V gene are SGHTA and FQGNSA. The CDR3 extends over 14 amino acids. The CDR3 bases are TGTGCCAGCAGCGCGGGACAGGGCGGGGAAAAACTGTTTTTT. Its translation is CASSAGQGGEKLFF.

The genes are TRBV7-2 and TRBJ2-1; 7 bases line up with TRBD2. V was clipped by 5 bases and J by 1 base; unmatched bases: 5. Germline V gene data show CDR1 as SGHTA and CDR2 as FQGNSA. The CDR3 covers 15 residues. CDR3 bases: TGTGCCAGCAGCAAAACTAGCGTTTCCTACAATGAGCAGTTCTTC. Translated: CASSKTSVSYNEQFF.

The gene calls are TRBV27 and TRBJ1-2; D call uncertain. Trimming removed 5 bases from V and 0 bases from J, with 10 bases in between. Germline loops: CDR1 MNHEY, CDR2 SMNVEV (reference sequence). The CDR3 sequence is 14 residues long. Here the CDR3 DNA reads TGTGCCAGCAGTGACTTCGGAGCTAACTATGGCTACACCTTC. This translates into CASSDFGANYGYTF.

The V call is TRBV20-1, the J call TRBJ2-3; TRBD2 agrees at 8 bases. Trimming cost V 6 bases and J 3 bases; bases outside gene matches: 17. This CDR3 comprises 17 residues. CDR1 DFQATT and CDR2 SNEGSKA come from the germline V gene (reference sequence). The CDR3 region has the DNA TGCAGTGCCATTACAATTGGAATAGCGGGGAAGACAGATACGCAGTATTTT. This gives the protein CSAITIGIAGKTDTQYF.

This clonotype was seen a handful of times. The rearrangement joins TRBV11-2 to TRBJ2-1; 11 positions agree with TRBD2. The CDR3 loop spans 15 amino acids. The J segment lost 2 bases and the V segment lost 7 bases, leaving 4 bases of the junction unmatched. From germline, CDR1 is SGHAT and CDR2 FQNNGV. The CDR3 sequence is CASTLSGGAYNEQFF. In DNA, the CDR3 is TGTGCCAGCACCCTTAGCGGGGGGGCCTACAATGAGCAGTTCTTC.

The V gene is TRBV21-1, the J gene TRBJ2-5; the D call TRBD1 from the table was never checked on the DNA. TRBV21-1 is a pseudogene. The CDR3 has 17 amino acids. For the CDR3, the DNA is TGTGCCAGCAGCAAAACGGCGGAAGCAGCCAGGGGAGAGACCCAGTACTTC. Translating gives CASSKTAEAARGETQYF.

The chain combines TRBV28 with TRBJ2-2, with 9 bases identical to TRBD1. The CDR3 has 13 amino acids. Trimming removed 5 bases from V and 11 bases from J; junction bases left unmatched: 6. CDR1 MDHEN and CDR2 SYDVKM come from the germline V gene. The CDR3 spells CASSTGTGLELFF. In DNA form, the CDR3 reads TGTGCCAGCAGTACCGGGACAGGGTTAGAGCTGTTTTTT.

The chain has TRBV28 and TRBJ1-2, with D unresolved. CDR1 is MDHEN and CDR2 is SYDVKM in the germline V gene. The length of the CDR3 is 11 residues. The V gene lost 6 bases and the J gene lost 8 bases, with 10 bases spanning the gap. The CDR3 region has the DNA TGTGCCAGCAGCCACACGGGGGGCTACACCTTC. It codes for CASSHTGGYTF.

About this clonotype: One end of the junction is discordant with germline, which a read error may explain. The chain uses TRBV4-1 and TRBJ2-1; TRBD2 matches at 8 bases. CDR1 is MGHRA, CDR2 YSYEKL, per germline. This CDR3 is built from 16 residues. CDR3 region: CASSFRPGLEYNERFF. CDR3 DNA: TGCGCCAGCAGCTTCCGCCCGGGACTAGAGTACAATGAGCGGTTCTTC.

V usage is TRBV28 and J usage is TRBJ2-1; D gene unclear. The V gene lost 7 bases and the J gene lost 5 bases, with 12 bases spanning the gap. The CDR3 is 13 residues long. Germline lookup yields CDR1 MDHEN and CDR2 SYDVKM. The CDR3 sequence: CASNPVPDNEQFF. The CDR3 DNA reads as TGTGCCAGCAACCCGGTACCCGACAATGAGCAGTTCTTC.

This clonotype appeared a single time. The chain carries TRBV15 and TRBJ1-5; D is unclear. CDR1 is LNHNV and CDR2 is YYDKDF in the germline V gene (reference sequence). This CDR3 region has 16 residues. V dropped 4 bases and J dropped 4 bases, with 17 bases sitting between them. The CDR3 is CATSKIMAGGNQPQHF. The CDR3 region has the DNA TGTGCCACCAGCAAAATTATGGCAGGAGGAAATCAGCCCCAGCATTTT.

The chain is built from TRBV11-3 and TRBJ2-3; tentatively, D is TRBD1 or TRBD2 (6 bases each). The CDR3 totals 17 residues. Trimming pared 6 bases from V and 2 bases from J, leaving 21 bases between. Germline V lookup: CDR1 SGHNT, CDR2 YENEEA. The CDR3 loop reads CASRTRGALLNTDTQYF. The CDR3 region has the DNA TGTGCCAGCAGAACAAGGGGGGCCCTACTCAACACAGATACGCAGTATTTT. Full variable domain (rest looked up from reference TRBV11-3 and TRBJ2-3): EAGVVQSPRYKIIEKKQPVAFWCNPISGHNTLYWYLQNLGQGPELLIRYENEEAVDDSQLPKDRFSAERLKGVDSTLKIQPAELGDSAVYLCASRTRGALLNTDTQYFGPGTRLTVL.

The chain employs TRBV24-1 and TRBJ2-5; D gene ambiguous. V was cut by 0 bases and J by 11 bases, with 6 bases left in between. The CDR3 is made up of 11 amino acids. CDR1 and CDR2 from the germline V gene are KGHDR and SFDVKD. The CDR3 DNA reads as TGTGCCACCAGTGATTTGAGTAAGCAGTACTTC. This gives the protein CATSDLSKQYF.

The chain's CDR3 is CSGRVGGAQETQYF. Here the CDR3 DNA reads TGCAGTGGCAGAGTCGGGGGGGCTCAAGAGACCCAGTACTTC. J is TRBJ2-5 and V is TRBV20-1; 8 bases agree with TRBD2. The V and J ends lost 7 bases and 2 bases, in that order; junction bases with no gene match: 9. The CDR3 contains 14 residues. Germline V gene lookup returns CDR1 DFQATT and CDR2 SNEGSKA (reference sequence).

The chain employs TRBV6-2 or TRBV6-3 and TRBJ2-7, with D perhaps assigned TRBD1 or TRBD2 (6 bases each). V lost 2 bases and J lost 9, with 8 bases in between. CDR1 and CDR2 from the germline V gene are MNHEY and SVGEGT. The CDR3 is 11 amino acids. In DNA, the CDR3 is TGTGCCAGCAGTTACGAGGGGGGGCAGTACTTC. Its translation: CASSYEGGQYF.

V gene TRBV3-1 combines with J gene TRBJ1-2; 7 bases align to TRBD1. In germline, CDR1 is LGHDT, CDR2 YNNKEL (reference sequence). CDR3 length: 15 residues. After removal of 3 bases from V and 7 bases from J, the junction contained 11 bases not matched to a gene. The CDR3 reads CASSHQGQARGGYTF. DNA for the CDR3: TGTGCCAGCAGCCACCAAGGACAGGCCCGGGGTGGCTACACCTTC.